Here is one T cell receptor (beta chain) with its context. Antigen specificity is unknown. The data stem from a study of CD8 T cells in ankylosing spondylitis. The study, taken as a whole, reports: Reportedly, disease-linked clones are significantly enriched in ankylosing spondylitis patients' matched synovial fluid. A number of the motif variants had already been described in reactive arthritis synovial fluid and blood.

By quantitative 5'-RACE with molecular barcodes, the TCR beta libraries were made. TCRdb re-analysed the 5' RACE reads in MiXCR, keeping a single row per CDR3 protein. Found here are about 240,000 distinct CDR3 sequences, approximately 8.4% of them singletons; the top ten hold roughly 5%. The CDR3 contains 17 residues. V was pared by 4 bases and J by 1 base, with 10 bases of the junction left unmatched. Germline V gene sequence: CDR1 SGHVS, CDR2 FQNEAQ. The sample comprised blood, either unsorted or a sorted T cell fraction (not recorded which). V and J are TRBV7-8 and TRBJ1-1, with 9 bases identical to TRBD1. The receptor was isolated from a female donor with ankylosing spondylitis or in good health (not recorded which). DNA of the CDR3: TGTGCCAGCAGCTCACATAATCCGGGACAGGGGAACACTGAAGCTTTCTTT. Protein product: CASSSHNPGQGNTEAFF.